This TCR beta chain was profiled in a study of blood T cells in healthy people across ages. The CDR3 sequence is 15 residues long. Trimming took 7 bases from V and 0 from J; bases not matched to a gene: 8. Germline CDR1 and CDR2: MDHEN and SYDVKM. Through a sample-barcoded 5' primer and a J-beta primer mix, a second PCR was run for 7 to 11 cycles. From the 5' RACE reads, TCRdb called clonotypes with MiXCR, one entry per CDR3 protein. Of about 1.4 million distinct CDR3 sequences listed, around 59% are singletons. The source is a man between 18 and 29 years old in good health. Material: blood. V usage is TRBV28 and J usage is TRBJ2-7, with TRBD1 matching over 8 bases. CDR3 loop: CASTFRDRSSYEQYF. DNA of the CDR3: TGTGCCAGCACCTTCCGGGACAGGAGCTCCTACGAGCAGTACTTC.